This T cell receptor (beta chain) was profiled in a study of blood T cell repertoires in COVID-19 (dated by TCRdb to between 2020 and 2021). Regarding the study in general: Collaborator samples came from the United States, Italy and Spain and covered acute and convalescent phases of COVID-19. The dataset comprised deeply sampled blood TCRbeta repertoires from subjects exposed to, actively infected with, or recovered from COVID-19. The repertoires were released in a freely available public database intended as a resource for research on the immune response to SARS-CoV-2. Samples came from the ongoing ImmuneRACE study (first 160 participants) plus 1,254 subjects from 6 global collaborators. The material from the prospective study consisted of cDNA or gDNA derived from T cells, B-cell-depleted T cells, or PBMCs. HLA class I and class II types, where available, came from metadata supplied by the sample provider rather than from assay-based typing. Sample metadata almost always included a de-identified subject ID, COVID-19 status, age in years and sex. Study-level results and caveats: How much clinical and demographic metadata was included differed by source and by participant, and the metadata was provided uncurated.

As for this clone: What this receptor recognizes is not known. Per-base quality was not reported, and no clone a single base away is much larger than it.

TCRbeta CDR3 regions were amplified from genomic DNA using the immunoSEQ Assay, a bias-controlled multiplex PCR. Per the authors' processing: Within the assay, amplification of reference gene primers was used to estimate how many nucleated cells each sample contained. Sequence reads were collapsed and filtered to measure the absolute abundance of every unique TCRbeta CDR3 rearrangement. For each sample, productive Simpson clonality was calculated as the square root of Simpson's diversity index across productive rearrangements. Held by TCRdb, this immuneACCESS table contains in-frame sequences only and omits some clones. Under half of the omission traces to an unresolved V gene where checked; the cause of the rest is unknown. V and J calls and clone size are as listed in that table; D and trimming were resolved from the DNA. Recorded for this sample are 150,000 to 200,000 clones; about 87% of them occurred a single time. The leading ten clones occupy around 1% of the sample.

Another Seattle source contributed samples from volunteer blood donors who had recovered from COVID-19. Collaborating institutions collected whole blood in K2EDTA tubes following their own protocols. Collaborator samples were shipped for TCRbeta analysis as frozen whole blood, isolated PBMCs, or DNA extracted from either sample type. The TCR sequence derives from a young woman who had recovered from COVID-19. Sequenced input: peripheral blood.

The DNA sequence reads TGTGCCAGCAGCCCAGGGGGTAGGGTGGAGCAGTTCTTC. Its protein is CASSPGGRVEQFF. In this chain, TRBV3-1 (or the pseudogene TRBV3-2) is recombined with TRBJ2-1; 7 junctional bases match TRBD1. V and J are trimmed by 4 bases and 10 bases, and the gene matches miss 7 bases of the junction. According to the germline V gene (reference sequence), CDR1 reads LGHDT and CDR2 reads YNNKEL. There are 13 amino acids in the CDR3, from cysteine to phenylalanine inclusive. This entry keeps only the CDR3 DNA: 39 bases, framed from base 1.